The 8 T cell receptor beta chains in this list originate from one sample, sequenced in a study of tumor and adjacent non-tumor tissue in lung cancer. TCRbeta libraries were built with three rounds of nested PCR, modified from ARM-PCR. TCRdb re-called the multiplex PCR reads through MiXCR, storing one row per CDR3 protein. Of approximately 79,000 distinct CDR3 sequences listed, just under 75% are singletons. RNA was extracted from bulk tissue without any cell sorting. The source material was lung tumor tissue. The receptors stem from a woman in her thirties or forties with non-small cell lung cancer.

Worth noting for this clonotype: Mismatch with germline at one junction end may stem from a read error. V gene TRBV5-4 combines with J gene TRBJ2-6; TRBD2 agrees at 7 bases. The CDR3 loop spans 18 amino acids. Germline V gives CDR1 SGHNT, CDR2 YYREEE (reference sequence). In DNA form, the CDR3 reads TGTGTCAGCAGCCTCGGACTAGAGGTTAGTTCTGGGGCCAACGTCCTGACTTTC. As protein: CVSSLGLEVSSGANVLTF.

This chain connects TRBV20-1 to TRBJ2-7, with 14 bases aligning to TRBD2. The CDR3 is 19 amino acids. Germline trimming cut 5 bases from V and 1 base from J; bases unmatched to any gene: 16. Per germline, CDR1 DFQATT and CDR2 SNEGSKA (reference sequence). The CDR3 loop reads CSALKPGLAGERISYEQYF. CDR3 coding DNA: TGCAGTGCTCTCAAACCGGGACTAGCGGGAGAGAGGATATCCTACGAGCAGTACTTC.

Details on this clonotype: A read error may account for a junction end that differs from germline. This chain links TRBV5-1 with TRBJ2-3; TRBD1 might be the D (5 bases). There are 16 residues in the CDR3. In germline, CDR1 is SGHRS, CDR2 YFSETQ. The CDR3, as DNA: TGCGCCAGCGGCTTGGCCGGACAAGGGGCCGCAGATACACAGTATTTT. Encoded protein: CASGLAGQGAADTQYF. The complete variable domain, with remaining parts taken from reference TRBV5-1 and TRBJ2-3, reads KAGVTQTPRYLIKTRGQQVTLSCSPISGHRSVSWYQQTPGQGLQFLFEYFSETQRNKGNFPGRFSGRQFSNSRSEMNVSTLELGDSALYLCASGLAGQGAADTQYFGPGTRLTVL.

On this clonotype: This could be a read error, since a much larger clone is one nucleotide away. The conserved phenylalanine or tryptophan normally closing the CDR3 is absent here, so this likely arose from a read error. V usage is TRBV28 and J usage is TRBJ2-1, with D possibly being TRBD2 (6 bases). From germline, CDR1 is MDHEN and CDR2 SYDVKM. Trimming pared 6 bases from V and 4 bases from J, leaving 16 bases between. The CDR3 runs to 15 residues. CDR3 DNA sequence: TGTGCCAGCAGGTCCTCCGGCGGGGCTTACAATGAGCAGTTCTTA. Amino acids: CASRSSGGAYNEQFL.

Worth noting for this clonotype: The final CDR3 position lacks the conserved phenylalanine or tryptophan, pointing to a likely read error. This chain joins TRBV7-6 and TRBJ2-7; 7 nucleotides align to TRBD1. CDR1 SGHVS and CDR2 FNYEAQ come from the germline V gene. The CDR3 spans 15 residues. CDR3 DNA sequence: TGTGTCAGCAGCCCTAGTATGGGACAGACCTACGAGCAGTACTTG. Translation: CVSSPSMGQTYEQYL.

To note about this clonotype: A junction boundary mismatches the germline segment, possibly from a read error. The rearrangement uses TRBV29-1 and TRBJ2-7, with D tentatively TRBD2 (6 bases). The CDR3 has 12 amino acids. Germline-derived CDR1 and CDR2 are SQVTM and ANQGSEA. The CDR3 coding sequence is TGCAGAGTTGAAGGAGGGTCGGGGCTGAAGTACTTC. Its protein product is CRVEGGSGLKYF.

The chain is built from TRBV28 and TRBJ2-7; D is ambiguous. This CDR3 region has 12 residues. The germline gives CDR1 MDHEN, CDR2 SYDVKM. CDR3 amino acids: CDSSRRQPRTYF. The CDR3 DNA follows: TGTGATAGCAGTCGCCGACAACCTAGGACGTACTTC.

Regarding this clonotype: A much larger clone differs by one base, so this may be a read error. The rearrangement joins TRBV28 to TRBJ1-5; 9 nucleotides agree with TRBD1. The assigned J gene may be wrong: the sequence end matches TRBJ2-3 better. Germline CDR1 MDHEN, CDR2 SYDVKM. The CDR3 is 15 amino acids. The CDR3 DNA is TGTGCCAGCAGTTTTTGGGACAGGGACAATCAGCCCCAGTATTTT. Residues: CASSFWDRDNQPQYF.